Described below is a single TCR beta chain sequence and its context. This sample was included in a study of blood T cell dynamics during melanoma immunotherapy. Assay used: immunoSEQ multiplex PCR; TCRdb lists only in-frame clones, some missing. The table lists nearly 25,000 clones, around 88% of them singletons. Specified time point: pre-treatment baseline. CDR1 and CDR2 from the germline V gene are SEHNR and FQNEAQ (reference sequence). Trimming took 1 base from V and 3 from J; bases not matched to a gene: 5. The CDR3 is 16 residues long. Sequenced here: blood, sampled from a patient treated with checkpoint blockade. The chain uses TRBV7-9 and TRBJ2-2; 7 bases line up with TRBD2. The TCR originated in a human donor with melanoma. Here the CDR3 reads CASSLVSGSYTGELFF. CDR3 nucleotides: TGTGCCAGCAGCTTAGTTAGCGGGTCGTACACCGGGGAGCTGTTTTTT. The full variable domain, rest sourced from reference TRBV7-9 and TRBJ2-2, is DTGVSQNPRHKITKRGQNVTFRCDPISEHNRLYWYRQTLGQGPEFLTYFQNEAQLEKSRLLSDRFSAERPKGSFSTLEIQRTEQGDSAMYLCASSLVSGSYTGELFFGEGSRLTVL.